Presented here are 10 T cell receptor beta chains from one specimen sequenced in a study of CD8+CD57+ T cells in acquired aplastic anemia. TCR beta VDJ combinations and CDR3 sequences were profiled from genomic DNA. TCRdb called the reads again in MiXCR, with one record for every CDR3 protein. The sample records about 130,000 distinct CDR3 sequences, 40% to 60% being singletons. Sequencing was done on a sample of sorted CD4+, CD8+, or CD8+CD57+ T cells (not recorded which) from PBMCs. All receptors derive from a human donor in good health, serving as a control.

There are many counts of this clonotype. The chain links TRBV5-4 to TRBJ2-7; 9 bases are a match to TRBD1. This CDR3 is built from 17 residues. Germline V gene lookup returns CDR1 SGHNT and CDR2 YYREEE (reference sequence). The J segment lost 2 bases and the V segment lost 1 base, leaving 10 bases of the junction unmatched. The CDR3, as DNA: TGTGCCAGCAGCTTGAGAGCCGGGACAGGGCGTCCCTACGAGCAGTACTTC. It specifies CASSLRAGTGRPYEQYF.

The sample holds many counts of this clonotype. The gene calls are TRBV4-3 and TRBJ1-5; 7 bases line up with TRBD1. CDR3 length: 13 residues. V lost 4 bases and J lost 6; bases outside the gene matches: 3. Germline values: CDR1 LGHNA, CDR2 YSLEER. CDR3 sequence: CASSPNRGQPQHF. The CDR3 DNA is TGCGCCAGCAGCCCAAACAGGGGTCAGCCCCAGCATTTT.

A few counts support this clonotype. A read error may be the cause here, since a much bigger clone is one base away. This chain joins TRBV5-1 and TRBJ1-3, with D perhaps TRBD1 (5 bases). Per germline, CDR1 SGHRS and CDR2 YFSETQ. V shed 3 bases and J shed 8 bases, with 18 bases lying between them. The CDR3 is made up of 15 amino acids. CDR3 DNA: TGCGCCAGCAGCTCCGGAGAAGGGGTAAAGTACACCATATATTTT. Translation gives CASSSGEGVKYTIYF.

The chain employs TRBV6-6 and TRBJ1-6; no firm D call. Germline V gives CDR1 MNHNY, CDR2 SVGAGI (reference sequence). The ends were cut back, 6 bases at V and 7 bases at J, with 4 bases in the middle. The CDR3 sequence is 11 residues long. In nucleotides, the CDR3 is TGTGCCAGCAGCCAGAATTCACCCCTCCACTTT. This sequence encodes CASSQNSPLHF.

The chain is built from TRBV19 and TRBJ1-5; 8 positions agree with TRBD1. J lost 11 bases, V lost 4 bases, and 10 bases had no gene match. Per germline, CDR1 LNHDA and CDR2 SQIVND (reference sequence). The CDR3 extends over 14 amino acids. In nucleotides, the CDR3 is TGTGCCAGTAGTACCGGGACAGGCCAAGAGACCCAGCATTTT. It is translated as CASSTGTGQETQHF.

The chain recombines TRBV20-1 with TRBJ1-6; maybe TRBD1 (5 bases). This CDR3 comprises 13 residues. V was clipped by 0 bases and J by 10 bases, with 10 bases between them. Germline V gene data show CDR1 as DFQATT and CDR2 as SNEGSKA (reference sequence). The DNA of the CDR3 is TGCAGTGCTAGAGACAGGGACCTATCACCCCTCCACTTT. This gives the protein CSARDRDLSPLHF.

The rearrangement links TRBV2 to TRBJ1-5; D is ambiguous. Germline V CDR1 and CDR2: SNHLY, FYNNEI. Trimming took off 7 bases at V and 4 bases at J, with 8 bases between the two ends. CDR3 size: 12 residues. The CDR3 loop is CASKQFNQPQHF. The CDR3 coding sequence is TGTGCCAGCAAGCAGTTTAATCAGCCCCAGCATTTT.

The rearrangement uses TRBV29-1 and TRBJ2-7, with D unresolved. This CDR3 contains 11 residues. In germline, CDR1 is SQVTM, CDR2 ANQGSEA. The ends were cut back, 5 bases at V and 4 bases at J, with 9 bases in the middle. Here the CDR3 DNA reads TGCAGCGTTTTTCACGGATACGAGCAGTACTTC. Translating it yields CSVFHGYEQYF.

With regard to this clonotype: Without the conserved terminal phenylalanine or tryptophan, this CDR3 likely stems from a read error. It is unclear where the CDR3 begins or ends on the DNA, so no DNA is shown, and the CDR3 is as TCRdb lists it. This chain connects TRBV7-2 to TRBJ2-1; the D call in the table, TRBD2, was not verified against the DNA. The CDR3 adds up to 8 amino acids, both ends counted. Germline values: CDR1 SGHTA, CDR2 FQGNSA. The CDR3: CASSPKAG.

The chain employs TRBV20-1 and TRBJ1-6; D uncertain. This CDR3 region has 11 residues. Germline CDR1 reads DFQATT; CDR2 reads SNEGSKA (reference sequence). The germline V and J ends were trimmed by 1 base and 9 bases, with 4 bases remaining between them. Here the CDR3 reads CSARAGSPLHF. For the CDR3, the DNA is TGCAGTGCTAGAGCAGGTTCACCCCTCCACTTT.